This T cell receptor (beta chain) was found in a study of beta chain features in type 1 diabetes. cDNA synthesis used the whole RNA isolate, giving expressed TCRB sequences. The repertoire was sequenced with immunoSEQ multiplex PCR; TCRdb's copy has only in-frame clones and lacks some. The repertoire consists of about 360,000 clones, with roughly 12% occurring once and the leading ten covering around 0.02%. CDR3 size: 14 residues. V shed 3 bases and J shed 2 bases, with 11 bases lying between them. Germline CDR1 reads SEHNR; CDR2 reads FQNEAQ (reference sequence). This chain joins TRBV7-9 and TRBJ2-7, with D possibly matching TRBD2 (6 bases). The sequence was collected from a man aged 18 to 35 in good health. Input material: naive CD4+ T cells from blood. The CDR3 loop is CASSFLAGTYEQYF. DNA of the CDR3: TGTGCCAGCAGCTTCTTGGCGGGAACCTACGAGCAGTACTTC.